The 32 T cell receptor beta chains reported below all come from one sample, sequenced in a study of T cells after yellow fever vaccination. In TCRdb, the 5' RACE reads were re-called with MiXCR into one record per CDR3 protein. In the table there are approximately 300,000 distinct CDR3 sequences, over 10% of which are singletons. The sequenced sample was CD4+ T cells sorted from PBMCs, obtained 45 days after the yellow fever booster vaccination. These receptors all come from a man under 40 who received the YFV17D yellow fever vaccine.

The chain employs TRBV7-2 and TRBJ2-1; 7 bases map to TRBD2. The germline V gene encodes CDR1 SGHTA and CDR2 FQGNSA. Trimming at V came to 3 bases and at J to 7 bases, leaving 3 bases not matched to a gene. This CDR3 comprises 13 residues. The CDR3 reads CASSFGRENEQFF. The DNA of the CDR3 is TGTGCCAGCAGCTTTGGGCGGGAGAATGAGCAGTTCTTC.

In its sample, this clonotype was seen a few times. The chain has TRBV12-3 or TRBV12-4 and TRBJ1-2; D ambiguous. The CDR3 is 13 amino acids. V lost 6 bases and J lost 5, with 13 bases in between. CDR3 DNA sequence: TGTGCCAGCAGACCCGACACTGCTTATGGCTACACCTTC. Protein sequence: CASRPDTAYGYTF.

In this sample, this clonotype turned up a few times. The J gene is TRBJ2-3, the V gene TRBV4-3; no firm D call. From germline, CDR1 is LGHNA and CDR2 YSLEER. CDR3 size: 15 residues. With 0 bases removed from V and 3 bases from J, the gap between germline ends came to 10 bases. The CDR3 is CASSQDLGPTDTQYF. The CDR3 DNA sequence: TGCGCCAGCAGCCAAGACTTAGGGCCTACAGATACGCAGTATTTT.

The chain links TRBV5-1 to TRBJ2-5, with D perhaps TRBD1 or TRBD2 (5 bases each). In germline, CDR1 is SGHRS, CDR2 YFSETQ. This CDR3 spans 15 amino acids. The V end was cut by 3 bases, the J end by 1 base, with 13 bases between. The CDR3 DNA reads TGCGCCAGCAGCTCCATATGGGGGACCCAAGAGACCCAGTACTTC. It translates to CASSSIWGTQETQYF.

This chain joins TRBV6-1 and TRBJ2-2; D uncertain. The germline V and J ends were trimmed by 6 bases and 5 bases, with 16 bases remaining between them. The germline gives CDR1 MNHNS, CDR2 SASEGT. The CDR3 consists of 15 residues. Here the CDR3 reads CASRGPQILTGELFF. The CDR3 bases are TGTGCCAGCAGAGGCCCCCAAATCCTGACCGGGGAGCTGTTTTTT.

In its sample, this clonotype was seen once. The gene calls are TRBV4-2 and TRBJ2-2, with a weak D call TRBD1 (6 bases). Germline V gene data show CDR1 as LGHNA and CDR2 as YNFKEQ. The CDR3 consists of 19 residues. V gave up 4 bases and J gave up 5 bases, with 26 bases separating them. CDR3 protein: CASSPGTLCAVFRTGELFF. The CDR3 DNA follows: TGTGCCAGCAGCCCCGGGACACTCTGCGCAGTTTTTCGTACCGGGGAGCTGTTTTTT.

This chain uses TRBV19 with TRBJ2-1; D is possibly TRBD2 (6 bases). The ends were cut back, 7 bases at V and 7 bases at J, with 20 bases in the middle. Germline V CDR1 and CDR2: LNHDA, SQIVND (reference sequence). This CDR3 is 15 amino acids long. The CDR3 bases are TGTGCCAGTACCAATACCGGGACGGGGGTGAATGAGCAGTTCTTC. Encoded protein: CASTNTGTGVNEQFF.

This clonotype showed up just a few times. V usage is TRBV12-3 or TRBV12-4 and J usage is TRBJ1-1; D remains unclear. The CDR3 totals 11 residues. Deletions cut 8 bases from V and 7 bases from J, with 11 bases between. As DNA, the CDR3 is TGTGCCAGCTCATCCATTGGTGAAGCTTTCTTT. The encoded protein is CASSSIGEAFF.

The rearrangement joins TRBV29-1 to TRBJ2-6, with 12 nucleotides matching TRBD1. V was pared by 7 bases and J by 3 bases, with 4 bases of the junction left unmatched. Germline V CDR1 and CDR2: SQVTM, ANQGSEA. The CDR3 sequence is 15 residues long. CDR3 in DNA: TGCAGCGCGGGACAGGGGGCGGTTGGGGCCAACGTCCTGACTTTC. Its translation: CSAGQGAVGANVLTF.

This clonotype appeared many times. The genes are TRBV7-3 and TRBJ1-1; D gene ambiguous. V lost 2 bases and J 2 bases, leaving 6 bases between the germline ends. This CDR3 has 13 residues. CDR1 is SGHTA and CDR2 is FQGTGA in the germline V gene. The chain's CDR3 is CASSLSSNTEAFF. CDR3 nucleotide sequence: TGTGCCAGCAGCTTATCGAGTAACACTGAAGCTTTCTTT.

The CDR3 region has the DNA TGCAGTGCCCATACAGGGGGCCCCTACAATGAGCAGTTCTTC. Residues: CSAHTGGPYNEQFF. The rearrangement joins TRBV20-1 to TRBJ2-1; 9 nucleotides agree with TRBD1. V lost 6 bases, J lost 2 bases, and 5 bases stayed unmatched. The germline CDR1 and CDR2 sequences are DFQATT and SNEGSKA (reference sequence). The CDR3 covers 14 residues.

The V gene is TRBV7-9, the J gene TRBJ2-5, with D maybe TRBD1 (6 bases). Germline V gives CDR1 SEHNR, CDR2 FQNEAQ (reference sequence). V lost 5 bases, J lost 6 bases, and 19 bases lay in between. The CDR3 runs to 15 residues. The CDR3 DNA is TGTGCCAGCAGCCCCCCCCCTAGATGGGGGCAGACCCAGTACTTC. It yields the protein CASSPPPRWGQTQYF.

The CDR3 nucleotides read TGTGCCACCAGTGAGCCCGCGGGACTAGCGGGAGATGAGCAGTTCTTC. This translates into CATSEPAGLAGDEQFF. This chain joins TRBV24-1 and TRBJ2-1, with 14 bases identical to TRBD2. This CDR3 spans 16 amino acids. From germline, CDR1 is KGHDR and CDR2 SFDVKD. V lost 4 bases and J lost 8; bases outside the gene matches: 6.

This clonotype was seen ten or more times. Here the CDR3 DNA reads TGCAGTGCCGAGGACCAGTACGAGCAGTACTTC. Encoded protein: CSAEDQYEQYF. The chain is built from TRBV20-1 and TRBJ2-7, with unresolved D. CDR1 and CDR2 from the germline V gene are DFQATT and SNEGSKA (reference sequence). V shed 6 bases and J shed 4 bases, with 10 bases lying between them. The CDR3 has 11 residues.

This clonotype was seen more than once but under ten times. V is TRBV7-2 and J is TRBJ2-3; 7 positions agree with TRBD2. The CDR3 runs 15 residues. V gave up 0 bases and J gave up 2 bases; unmatched junction bases: 2. The germline V gene encodes CDR1 SGHTA and CDR2 FQGNSA. The CDR3 region is CASSLAGGFTDTQYF. Here the CDR3 DNA reads TGTGCCAGCAGCTTAGCGGGAGGGTTCACAGATACGCAGTATTTT.

This clonotype was observed a handful of times. V usage is TRBV7-6 and J usage is TRBJ2-7; TRBD1 matches 7 bases. Germline V gene data show CDR1 as SGHVS and CDR2 as FNYEAQ. This CDR3 has 17 amino acids. The ends lost 5 bases at V and 3 bases at J; junction bases unmatched: 16. The CDR3 sequence is CASSPRGRLTGLYEQYF. As DNA, the CDR3 is TGTGCCAGCAGCCCCAGAGGGCGGCTGACAGGGCTCTACGAGCAGTACTTC.

The table lists this clonotype with a few counts. The rearrangement links TRBV20-1 to TRBJ2-7; 15 bases align to TRBD2. The V segment lost 6 bases and the J segment 4 bases; nucleotides outside the gene matches: 7. The CDR3 runs 15 residues. CDR1 is DFQATT, CDR2 SNEGSKA, per germline (reference sequence). CDR3 coding DNA: TGCAGTGCGTCGGGGACTAGCGGGAGGTCGTACGAGCAGTACTTC. This codes for CSASGTSGRSYEQYF.

The genes are TRBV20-1 and TRBJ2-5; D is perhaps TRBD2 (5 bases). This CDR3 region has 13 residues. Looked up from germline, CDR1 is DFQATT and CDR2 is SNEGSKA (reference sequence). V gave up 3 bases and J gave up 0 bases, with 8 bases separating them. CDR3 sequence: CSASNSDQETQYF. CDR3 sequence (DNA): TGCAGTGCTAGTAATAGCGACCAAGAGACCCAGTACTTC.

The rearrangement joins TRBV7-2 to TRBJ1-2; 11 nucleotides agree with TRBD1. CDR3 length: 15 residues. V dropped 5 bases and J dropped 4; count of bases not matched to a gene: 6. Germline V gene lookup returns CDR1 SGHTA and CDR2 FQGNSA. The CDR3 here is CASSPDRGLGYGYTF. In DNA form, the CDR3 reads TGTGCCAGCAGCCCGGACAGGGGGCTCGGCTATGGCTACACCTTC.

This clonotype appeared many times. CDR3 coding DNA: TGCAGTGCTAGTTCCCTCTTATTCGGCTATGGCTACACCTTC. Translation: CSASSLLFGYGYTF. The gene calls are TRBV20-1 and TRBJ1-2; no firm D call. Germline V gives CDR1 DFQATT, CDR2 SNEGSKA (reference sequence). Trimming took off 3 bases at V and 4 bases at J, with 15 bases between the two ends. CDR3 length: 14 amino acids.

In its sample, this clonotype was seen a few times. This rearrangement joins TRBV20-1 to TRBJ2-7; maybe TRBD2 (6 bases). Between the trimmed V and J ends, which lost 0 bases and 5 bases, there was a span of 17 bases. Germline CDR1 DFQATT, CDR2 SNEGSKA (reference sequence). The CDR3 has 15 residues. Here the CDR3 reads CSAREGGGIAHEQYF. The CDR3 DNA reads TGCAGTGCTAGAGAGGGGGGAGGTATTGCCCACGAGCAGTACTTC.

The J gene is TRBJ2-1, the V gene TRBV24-1, with 8 bases matching TRBD2. The ends lost 5 bases at V and 0 bases at J; junction bases unmatched: 14. This CDR3 contains 19 residues. Germline loops: CDR1 KGHDR, CDR2 SFDVKD. The chain's CDR3 is CATSAGVGGDWRSYNEQFF. The CDR3 DNA reads as TGTGCCACCAGTGCCGGTGTCGGGGGGGATTGGCGCTCCTACAATGAGCAGTTCTTC.

As concerns this clonotype: A junction boundary mismatches the germline segment, possibly from a read error. The J gene is TRBJ2-1, the V gene TRBV12-3 or TRBV12-4; the D is unclear. CDR3 length equals 15 residues. The CDR3 loop reads CDSSFIRSSYNEQFF. The CDR3 nucleotides read TGTGACAGCAGTTTCATTAGGTCTTCCTACAATGAGCAGTTCTTC.

The chain employs TRBV4-3 and TRBJ2-7; 8 nucleotides match TRBD1. Germline V CDR1 and CDR2: LGHNA, YSLEER. This CDR3 region has 16 residues. The V gene end was trimmed by 1 base and the J gene end by 0 bases; junction bases not matched to a gene: 5. The CDR3 here is CASSQGFGTGSYEQYF. The CDR3 DNA is TGCGCCAGCAGCCAAGGGTTCGGGACAGGCTCCTACGAGCAGTACTTC.

V usage is TRBV28 and J usage is TRBJ2-7, with TRBD1 matching over 8 bases. CDR3 length: 14 amino acids. V was clipped by 6 bases and J by 2 bases; unmatched bases: 6. The germline V gene encodes CDR1 MDHEN and CDR2 SYDVKM. This CDR3 reads CASSRTGKAYEQYF. The CDR3 DNA reads TGTGCCAGCAGCCGGACAGGGAAAGCCTACGAGCAGTACTTC.

The CDR3 coding sequence is TGTGCCAGCAGTTATGAGGCAGAGGGTGGCTACGAGCAGTACTTC. It yields the protein CASSYEAEGGYEQYF. The chain links TRBV6-5 to TRBJ2-7; a weak D match, TRBD2 (5 bases). Germline lookup yields CDR1 MNHEY and CDR2 SVGAGI. CDR3 length equals 15 residues. Trimming took 3 bases from V and 3 from J, leaving 15 bases between them.

Concerning this clonotype itself: This clone may be a read error of a much larger clone one base away. The rearrangement uses TRBV29-1 and TRBJ2-3; D is uncertain. CDR3 length: 11 residues. Germline lookup yields CDR1 SQVTM and CDR2 ANQGSEA. In DNA, the CDR3 is TGCCGCGCTGAGGTCACAGATACGCAGTATTTT. Translating it yields CRAEVTDTQYF.

J is TRBJ2-5 and V is TRBV6-2 or TRBV6-3; D not resolved. The germline V gene has CDR1 MNHEY and CDR2 SVGEGT. V lost 2 bases and J 5 bases, leaving 6 bases between the germline ends. The CDR3 is 12 amino acids. The CDR3, as DNA: TGTGCCAGCAGTTACGTGGGCGAGACCCAGTACTTC. Amino acid sequence: CASSYVGETQYF.

The chain is built from TRBV6-5 and TRBJ2-7; 11 nucleotides align to TRBD1. Germline V gives CDR1 MNHEY, CDR2 SVGAGI. The CDR3 is 16 amino acids. Trimming removed 0 bases from V and 3 bases from J; junction bases left unmatched: 4. CDR3 bases: TGTGCCAGCAGTTACTCGCATGGGACAGGGGGCTACGAGCAGTACTTC. It specifies CASSYSHGTGGYEQYF.

V gene TRBV20-1 combines with J gene TRBJ2-7; 8 positions match TRBD1. Per germline, CDR1 DFQATT and CDR2 SNEGSKA (reference sequence). V lost 3 bases, J lost 6 bases, and 10 bases stayed unmatched. The CDR3 spans 14 residues. CDR3 nucleotides: TGCAGTGCTAGTCAACAGGGGGTTGAGGTCGAGCAGTACTTC. Residues: CSASQQGVEVEQYF.

This clonotype was recorded a few times. This chain joins TRBV5-1 and TRBJ2-2; 7 bases fit TRBD1. Germline V gene data show CDR1 as SGHRS and CDR2 as YFSETQ. CDR3 size: 15 residues. J was trimmed by 8 bases and V by 7 bases; bases with no gene match: 14. CDR3 region: CASAFKQGITGELFF. In nucleotides, the CDR3 is TGCGCCAGCGCATTCAAACAGGGGATCACAGGGGAGCTGTTTTTT.

V usage is TRBV5-1 and J usage is TRBJ2-5; D is perhaps TRBD1 (6 bases). Looked up from germline, CDR1 is SGHRS and CDR2 is YFSETQ. V was cut by 5 bases and J by 5 bases, with 16 bases left in between. The CDR3 totals 14 residues. The CDR3 bases are TGCGCCAGCAGACCCGGGACACAGCGGGAGACCCAGTACTTC. It is translated as CASRPGTQRETQYF.